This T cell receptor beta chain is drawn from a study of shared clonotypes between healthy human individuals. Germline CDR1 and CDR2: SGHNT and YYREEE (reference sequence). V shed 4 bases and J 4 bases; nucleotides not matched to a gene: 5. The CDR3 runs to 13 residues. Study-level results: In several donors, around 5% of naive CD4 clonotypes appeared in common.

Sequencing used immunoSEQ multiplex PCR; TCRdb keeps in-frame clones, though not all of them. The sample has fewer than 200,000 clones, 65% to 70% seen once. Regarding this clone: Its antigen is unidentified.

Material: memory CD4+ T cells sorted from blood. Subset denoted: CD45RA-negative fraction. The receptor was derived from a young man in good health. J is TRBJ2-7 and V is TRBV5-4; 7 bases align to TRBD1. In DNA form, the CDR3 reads TGTGCCAGCAGCCACGACAGGGAATACGAGCAGTACTTC. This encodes CASSHDREYEQYF.